Each of the 16 T cell receptor beta chains below was sequenced from the same sample in a study of beta chain features in type 1 diabetes. Reverse transcription of all isolated RNA meant that expressed TCRB transcripts were sequenced. Some clones are missing from TCRdb's copy, which holds only in-frame ones; the method was immunoSEQ multiplex PCR. The table has about 150,000 clones, approximately 8.7% seen once; the top ten hold approximately 0.7%. What these receptors recognize is not known. Points from the study as a whole: TCRB CDR3s were moderately but significantly shorter in Type 1 diabetes patients in all four CD4+ subsets.

The sequenced sample was central memory CD4+ T cells from blood. The source is a woman between 25 and 40 years old with type 1 diabetes.

This chain connects TRBV5-1 to TRBJ1-4, with a tentative D call TRBD1 (5 bases). The germline V gene encodes CDR1 SGHRS and CDR2 YFSETQ. V lost 4 bases and J lost 6, with 16 bases in between. CDR3 length: 15 amino acids. Written as DNA, the CDR3 is TGCGCCAGCAGCCCAGGGTCCTTTGAGGATGAAAAACTGTTTTTT. Translating it yields CASSPGSFEDEKLFF. Full variable domain (rest looked up from reference TRBV5-1 and TRBJ1-4): KAGVTQTPRYLIKTRGQQVTLSCSPISGHRSVSWYQQTPGQGLQFLFEYFSETQRNKGNFPGRFSGRQFSNSRSEMNVSTLELGDSALYLCASSPGSFEDEKLFFGSGTQLSVL.

This clone was seen a few times. This sequence joins TRBV5-1 and TRBJ2-3; TRBD2 matches at 8 bases. Germline V gene data show CDR1 as SGHRS and CDR2 as YFSETQ. After removal of 0 bases from V and 6 bases from J, the junction contained 9 bases not matched to a gene. There are 16 residues in the CDR3. CDR3 loop: CASSLGISGTGDTQYF. DNA for the CDR3: TGCGCCAGCAGCTTGGGAATTAGCGGGACCGGGGATACGCAGTATTTT.

This clone has only a few counts. This chain joins TRBV15 and TRBJ1-5; 7 nucleotides line up with TRBD1. CDR3 size: 15 residues. Unmatched junction bases numbered 7, after V lost 1 base and J lost 7 bases. Germline V lookup: CDR1 LNHNV, CDR2 YYDKDF (reference sequence). Here the CDR3 DNA reads TGTGCCACCAGCAGAGTGGGACAGCTGTTCCAGCCCCAGCATTTT. Residues: CATSRVGQLFQPQHF.

The genes are TRBV19 and TRBJ1-2, with D possibly TRBD1 on 5 matching bases. Germline assignment: CDR1 LNHDA and CDR2 SQIVND (reference sequence). The V and J ends lost 2 bases and 3 bases respectively, with 13 bases between them. This CDR3 has 15 amino acids. The CDR3 spells CASSISNGGYYGYTF. The CDR3 DNA is TGTGCCAGTAGTATATCAAACGGGGGATACTATGGCTACACCTTC.

Only a few counts were recorded for this clone. The chain combines TRBV7-2 with TRBJ2-7; D possibly corresponds to TRBD1 (6 bases). V lost 4 bases and J lost 3, with 10 bases in between. Germline loops: CDR1 SGHTA, CDR2 FQGNSA. This CDR3 region has 13 residues. Here the CDR3 reads CASSWDMSYEQYF. The CDR3 bases are TGTGCCAGCAGCTGGGACATGAGCTACGAGCAGTACTTC.

The table lists this clone with a few counts. This chain connects TRBV6-1 to TRBJ1-4; a weak D match, TRBD1 (5 bases). Trimming took off 8 bases at V and 6 bases at J, with 7 bases between the two ends. Germline assignment: CDR1 MNHNS and CDR2 SASEGT. This CDR3 contains 11 residues. CDR3 nucleotide sequence: TGTGCCAGCGCGGGGGATGAAAAACTGTTTTTT. Its protein product is CASAGDEKLFF.

This clone turned up a few times. A read error may be the cause here, since a much bigger clone is one base away. The rearrangement uses TRBV4-2 and TRBJ1-2, with 9 nucleotides matching TRBD1. The CDR3 sequence is 15 residues long. V shed 0 bases, J shed 7 bases, and the junction held 6 bases outside the gene matches. Per germline, CDR1 LGHNA and CDR2 YNFKEQ. CDR3 nucleotide sequence: TGTGCCAGCAGCCAAGAATCACAGGGGGCGCTTGGCTACACCTTC. Amino acid sequence: CASSQESQGALGYTF.

This clone came up a few times. In DNA form, the CDR3 reads TGTGCCAGCAGCTTGTTAGCGGGAGACACCAAAAACATTCAGTACTTC. It yields the protein CASSLLAGDTKNIQYF. The J gene is TRBJ2-4, the V gene TRBV5-4, with 9 bases that match TRBD2. Germline V gene sequence: CDR1 SGHNT, CDR2 YYREEE (reference sequence). Losses at the gene ends were 1 base for V and 2 bases for J; bases not matched to a gene: 4. This CDR3 has 16 residues.

This clone has a handful of counts. CDR3 in amino acids: CSGGTGAHEAFF. The CDR3 DNA reads as TGCAGCGGCGGGACAGGGGCCCACGAAGCTTTCTTT. The rearrangement joins TRBV29-1 to TRBJ1-1; 10 positions agree with TRBD1. The CDR3 sequence is 12 residues long. Germline V gene sequence: CDR1 SQVTM, CDR2 ANQGSEA. The V gene end was trimmed by 7 bases and the J gene end by 8 bases; junction bases not matched to a gene: 7.

The gene calls are TRBV28 and TRBJ2-7; TRBD2 agrees at 11 bases. This CDR3 comprises 17 residues. CDR1 is MDHEN, CDR2 SYDVKM, per germline. V shed 3 bases, J shed 4 bases, and the junction held 11 bases outside the gene matches. The CDR3 region has the DNA TGTGCCAGCAGTTTTGGTTTTTCTAGCGGGAGGTCGTACGAGCAGTACTTC. It codes for CASSFGFSSGRSYEQYF.

This chain connects TRBV11-3 to TRBJ2-6; 7 nucleotides align to TRBD1. Germline trimming cut 3 bases from V and 1 base from J; bases unmatched to any gene: 9. The CDR3 extends over 18 amino acids. CDR1 SGHNT and CDR2 YENEEA come from the germline V gene. CDR3 region: CASSFDRVRGSGANVLTF. CDR3 coding DNA: TGTGCCAGCAGCTTCGACAGGGTGAGGGGGTCTGGGGCCAACGTCCTGACTTTC.

About this clone: Other DNA sequences in this sample translate to the same CDR3. The gene calls are TRBV7-3 and TRBJ1-1; TRBD1 agrees at 8 bases. With V trimmed by 4 bases and J by 6 bases, 4 bases remained unmatched. The CDR3 has 13 amino acids. Germline V lookup: CDR1 SGHTA, CDR2 FQGTGA. DNA of the CDR3: TGTGCCAGCAGCTCACAGGGGGAAGCTGAAGCTTTCTTT. It translates to CASSSQGEAEAFF.

This clone was seen a handful of times. This chain connects TRBV6-5 to TRBJ2-5, with 7 bases fitting TRBD2. Germline CDR1 and CDR2: MNHEY and SVGAGI. Trimming at V came to 0 bases and at J to 3 bases, leaving 1 base not matched to a gene. The CDR3 consists of 14 residues. CDR3 coding DNA: TGTGCCAGCAGTTACTCGGGGGGGGAAGAGACCCAGTACTTC. Its translation: CASSYSGGEETQYF.

The V and J genes are TRBV5-1 and TRBJ2-5; TRBD1 aligns across 10 bases. Germline CDR1 SGHRS, CDR2 YFSETQ. J was trimmed by 5 bases and V by 4 bases; bases with no gene match: 8. The CDR3 covers 15 residues. The CDR3 sequence: CASSNAGQGDETQYF. DNA for the CDR3: TGCGCCAGCAGCAACGCAGGACAGGGGGATGAGACCCAGTACTTC.

V is TRBV5-1 and J is TRBJ1-1; maybe TRBD1 (6 bases). The V and J ends lost 7 bases and 4 bases respectively, with 20 bases between them. The CDR3 runs to 15 residues. Germline V gives CDR1 SGHRS, CDR2 YFSETQ. The CDR3 coding sequence is TGCGCCAGCCAACAATCCGGGACATCGTTCACTGAAGCTTTCTTT. It codes for CASQQSGTSFTEAFF.

The chain is built from TRBV15 and TRBJ2-1, with TRBD2 matching over 8 bases. Germline trimming cut 5 bases from V and 2 bases from J; bases unmatched to any gene: 8. Germline V CDR1 and CDR2: LNHNV, YYDKDF (reference sequence). The CDR3 covers 16 residues. The CDR3 DNA reads as TGTGCCACCAGCGAGCGCGGGACTAGACCCTACAATGAGCAGTTCTTC. Its translation: CATSERGTRPYNEQFF.